The text below deals with one T cell receptor beta chain. Antigen unknown. The sample comes from a study of cytomegalovirus exposure and HLA in healthy donors. At the level of the study: Some 200 million T cells yielded 117 million unique TCR beta sequences in earlier analysis.

Regarding the study as a whole: A few V segments could not be told apart, such as TRBV6-2 and TRBV6-3, and were left out. Highly shared sequence variants in one cluster were likely a sequencing artifact.

The germline V and J ends were trimmed by 1 base and 5 bases, with 9 bases remaining between them. In germline, CDR1 is SGHTS, CDR2 YDEGEE. The CDR3 is 13 residues long. PCR was performed using 60 Vbeta and 13 Jbeta primers. TCRdb's table, derived via immunoSEQ multiplex PCR, lists solely in-frame clones and lacks some. The sample lists about 160,000 clones, around four fifths occurring once. The chain carries TRBV5-8 and TRBJ1-1, with D tentatively TRBD1 (5 bases). Sequences were obtained from PBMCs. The receptor was isolated from a woman aged 45-60 years in good health and CMV-seronegative. The CDR3 DNA is TGTGCCAGCAGCTTGACGCAGGGAACTGAAGCTTTCTTT. It specifies CASSLTQGTEAFF.